This T cell receptor (beta chain) was captured by sequencing in a study of beta chain features in type 1 diabetes. Regarding the study as a whole: All four CD4+ subsets from Type 1 diabetes patients carried moderately but significantly shorter TCRB CDR3s.

It was one heparinised blood draw, averaging roughly 100 mL, that each donor gave. Sorting that relied on CD45RO/CCR7/CD25/CD127/CD95/CD27 yielded CD4+ naive, central memory, regulatory and stem cell-like memory cells. Over 95% purity was reached by all sorted populations. Worth noting for this clone: Its target is unknown.

Every isolated RNA sample was fully reverse transcribed, so sequencing captured expressed TCRB transcripts. Data came from immunoSEQ multiplex PCR; TCRdb stores just in-frame clones and leaves some out. The sample lists nearly 700,000 clones, around 15% occurring once. This CDR3 has 13 amino acids. V was clipped by 2 bases and J by 2 bases, with 6 bases between them. The germline V gene has CDR1 PRHDT and CDR2 FYEKMQ (reference sequence). V gene TRBV13 combines with J gene TRBJ1-2; D is ambiguous. The sequencing input was naive CD4+ T cells from blood. This clonotype originated in a man between 18 and 35 years old with type 1 diabetes. The CDR3 nucleotides are TGTGCCAGCAGCTTAAAGGGAAACTATGGCTACACCTTC. This sequence encodes CASSLKGNYGYTF.